The 15 T cell receptor beta chains reported below all come from one sample, sequenced in a study of cytomegalovirus exposure and HLA in healthy donors. Researchers ran the PCR with 60 Vbeta and 13 Jbeta primers. Libraries were prepared by immunoSEQ multiplex PCR; TCRdb keeps only in-frame clonotypes and omits some of them. The sample records about 82,000 clones, over 80% being singletons. The sample consisted of PBMCs. The receptor set was obtained from a young man in good health and CMV-seronegative.

Worth noting for this clone: One end of the junction is discordant with germline, which a read error may explain. This chain connects TRBV27 to TRBJ2-3; 10 nucleotides match TRBD2. The germline V gene encodes CDR1 MNHEY and CDR2 SMNVEV (reference sequence). This CDR3 spans 17 amino acids. The DNA for the CDR3 is TGTGCCGGCAGGTTTAAAGCTAGCGGGAGAGGAGGAGATACGCAGTATTTT. As protein: CAGRFKASGRGGDTQYF.

V gene TRBV5-6 combines with J gene TRBJ2-1; TRBD2 agrees at 9 bases. V shed 2 bases and J 0 bases; nucleotides not matched to a gene: 6. Germline-derived CDR1 and CDR2 are SGHDT and YYEEEE. The CDR3 is 17 amino acids. CDR3 nucleotide sequence: TGTGCCAGCAGCTTCGGCGGGAGGGCCGGCTCCTACAATGAGCAGTTCTTC. Protein sequence: CASSFGGRAGSYNEQFF.

This CDR3 is CASSLAQSLTAFF. The CDR3 DNA reads as TGTGCCAGCAGCTTAGCGCAGTCCCTGACAGCTTTCTTT. The chain links TRBV5-4 to TRBJ1-1; D is undetermined. Germline CDR1 SGHNT, CDR2 YYREEE (reference sequence). This CDR3 spans 13 amino acids. Trimming cost V 2 bases and J 10 bases, with 15 bases left between them.

The chain joins TRBV27 to TRBJ1-1; D gene uncertain. The CDR3 has 13 residues. Trimming removed 3 bases from V and 3 bases from J, with 8 bases in between. Germline CDR1 is MNHEY and CDR2 is SMNVEV (reference sequence). The CDR3 region is CASSFRSDTEAFF. DNA for the CDR3: TGTGCCAGCAGTTTCCGGAGTGACACTGAAGCTTTCTTT.

V usage is TRBV28 and J usage is TRBJ2-1, with 8 bases that match TRBD2. The V gene end was trimmed by 6 bases and the J gene end by 7 bases; junction bases not matched to a gene: 17. Germline CDR1 and CDR2: MDHEN and SYDVKM. This CDR3 has 17 amino acids. CDR3 bases: TGTGCCAGCAGGGGAGCGGGAGCCCCTCTCCTAGATAATGAGCAGTTCTTC. Translation: CASRGAGAPLLDNEQFF.

The chain has TRBV27 and TRBJ1-5; D remains unclear. The germline gives CDR1 MNHEY, CDR2 SMNVEV (reference sequence). There are 13 residues in the CDR3. Trimming cost V 3 bases and J 4 bases, with 7 bases left between them. The CDR3 DNA sequence: TGTGCCAGCAGTTTCGTCAGGAATCAGCCCCAGCATTTT. Protein sequence: CASSFVRNQPQHF.

This clone appeared a single time. The germline gene is not matched at one end of the junction; a read error may be the cause. J is TRBJ1-2 and V is TRBV7-9, with 10 bases lining up with TRBD1. The germline V gene encodes CDR1 SEHNR and CDR2 FQNEAQ (reference sequence). The CDR3 is made up of 16 amino acids. DNA for the CDR3: TGTTCCAGCAGCGTTAACCGGGACAGGGGAACCTATGGCTACACCTTC. It encodes CSSSVNRDRGTYGYTF.

The chain is built from TRBV6-5 and TRBJ2-3, with 8 bases that match TRBD1. The CDR3 loop spans 15 amino acids. Germline CDR1 and CDR2: MNHEY and SVGAGI. Unmatched junction bases numbered 6, after V lost 5 bases and J lost 2 bases. CDR3 DNA: TGTGCCAGCAGTAAAGACAGGGGTTTCACAGATACGCAGTATTTT. Translation: CASSKDRGFTDTQYF.

The chain recombines TRBV28 with TRBJ2-7; 9 nucleotides align to TRBD1. CDR3 size: 13 residues. The V and J ends lost 3 bases and 6 bases, in that order; junction bases with no gene match: 3. CDR1 and CDR2 from the germline V gene are MDHEN and SYDVKM. CDR3 protein: CASSFLGQGEQYF. The CDR3 nucleotides are TGTGCCAGCAGTTTCCTGGGACAGGGCGAGCAGTACTTC.

This sequence joins TRBV18 and TRBJ2-2, with D possibly TRBD1 on 5 matching bases. From germline, CDR1 is KGHSH and CDR2 LQKENI. CDR3 length equals 16 residues. V was cut by 0 bases and J by 2 bases, with 10 bases left in between. Here the CDR3 DNA reads TGTGCCAGCTCACCACCTAGGACACCTAACACCGGGGAGCTGTTTTTT. Residues: CASSPPRTPNTGELFF.

The chain carries TRBV2 and TRBJ2-1, with D unresolved. Trimming left V 2 bases short and J 12 bases short, with 11 bases between. The CDR3 contains 12 residues. Germline CDR1 is SNHLY and CDR2 is FYNNEI. CDR3 in amino acids: CASSESELAQFF. The CDR3 DNA is TGTGCCAGCAGTGAAAGCGAGCTGGCGCAGTTCTTC.

As to this clone: This sample includes further DNA sequences coding for the same CDR3. The chain combines TRBV11-1 with TRBJ2-7; 7 bases are a match to TRBD1. This CDR3 spans 14 amino acids. V dropped 5 bases and J dropped 4; count of bases not matched to a gene: 8. CDR1 SGHAT and CDR2 FQDESV come from the germline V gene (reference sequence). CDR3 residues: CASSPQDRRYEQYF. CDR3 in DNA: TGTGCCAGCAGCCCACAGGACAGGCGGTACGAGCAGTACTTC.

This sequence joins TRBV25-1 and TRBJ2-2; the match to TRBD1 covers 9 bases. The V gene end was trimmed by 6 bases and the J gene end by 4 bases; junction bases not matched to a gene: 3. The CDR3 covers 14 residues. Per germline, CDR1 MGHDK and CDR2 SYGVNS. The CDR3 here is CASSQTGGTGELFF. CDR3 sequence (DNA): TGTGCCAGCAGCCAGACAGGGGGCACCGGGGAGCTGTTTTTT.

The genes are TRBV7-2 and TRBJ2-2; D is unclear. The CDR3 contains 14 residues. The V gene's germline CDR1 is SGHTA and CDR2 FQGNSA. Trimming stripped 4 bases from V and 5 bases from J, with 11 bases between. CDR3 nucleotides: TGTGCCAGCAGCTCACGTGTAGCAACCGGGGAGCTGTTTTTT. This translates into CASSSRVATGELFF.

The V call is TRBV28, the J call TRBJ1-5; D is perhaps TRBD1 (5 bases). Germline V gives CDR1 MDHEN, CDR2 SYDVKM. This CDR3 has 15 amino acids. V was pared by 0 bases and J by 6 bases, with 12 bases between. The CDR3 region is CASSLWQGGVQPQHF. CDR3 nucleotide sequence: TGTGCCAGCAGTTTATGGCAGGGTGGGGTTCAGCCCCAGCATTTT.